One sample yielded the 8 T cell receptor beta chains listed below, sequenced in a study of T cell repertoires in cytomegalovirus infection. TCRdb reanalysed the reads using MiXCR and keeps one entry per CDR3 protein. The data show nearly 550,000 distinct CDR3 sequences, with more than 15% seen just once and more than 20% held by the top ten. Sequencing was done on a sample of CD8+ T cells from PBMCs. All receptors come from a human donor in good health (CMV status not recorded). Some clones in this sample may be carry-over from other donors' samples.

This clonotype has a count of ten or more. The chain uses TRBV5-1 and TRBJ2-7, with 9 positions matching TRBD1. The CDR3 runs 15 residues. Germline-derived CDR1 and CDR2 are SGHRS and YFSETQ. The junction had 7 bases not matched to a gene; V was cut back by 3 bases and J by 3 bases. The CDR3 DNA is TGCGCCAGCAGCTCTGGGACAGGGTATGACTACGAGCAGTACTTC. It is translated as CASSSGTGYDYEQYF.

The chain couples TRBV20-1 to TRBJ2-7, with a tentative D call TRBD2 (6 bases). This CDR3 contains 13 residues. Germline CDR1 DFQATT, CDR2 SNEGSKA (reference sequence). V was cut by 5 bases and J by 3 bases, with 14 bases left in between. The CDR3 loop is CSAPGTYIYEQYF. The CDR3 nucleotides read TGCAGTGCTCCCGGGACTTACATCTACGAGCAGTACTTC.

This chain connects TRBV7-3 to TRBJ1-2; D is perhaps TRBD1 (6 bases). Germline V gene data show CDR1 as SGHTA and CDR2 as FQGTGA. This CDR3 has 14 residues. Trimming removed 5 bases at V and 8 bases at J, with 18 bases between. The CDR3 DNA sequence: TGTGCCAGCAGCCCCGCGGGGGGGCCGGGGGGCTACACCTTC. Encoded protein: CASSPAGGPGGYTF.

A few counts support this clonotype. The V and J genes are TRBV27 and TRBJ2-7; unclear D gene. Trimming took off 4 bases at V and 6 bases at J, with 22 bases between the two ends. The V gene's germline CDR1 is MNHEY and CDR2 SMNVEV (reference sequence). The CDR3 length is 16 residues. For the CDR3, the DNA is TGTGCCAGCAGTTCATATCAGACGGCATCTTATGGCGAGCAGTACTTC. It translates to CASSSYQTASYGEQYF.

Only a few counts were recorded for this clonotype. The rearrangement uses TRBV27 and TRBJ1-1; D gene ambiguous. Deletions cut 2 bases from V and 4 bases from J, with 11 bases between. The V gene's germline CDR1 is MNHEY and CDR2 SMNVEV (reference sequence). CDR3 length equals 14 residues. Written as DNA, the CDR3 is TGTGCCAGCAGTTTAGGAGGGATGGTCACTGAAGCTTTCTTT. This gives the protein CASSLGGMVTEAFF.

This clonotype was seen repeatedly, ten times or more. The V call is TRBV6-5, the J call TRBJ2-7, with TRBD1 matching over 8 bases. CDR3 length: 15 amino acids. The trim removed 1 base at V and 7 bases at J, leaving 9 bases unmatched. CDR1 is MNHEY, CDR2 SVGAGI, per germline. The CDR3: CASSYLGQGIREQYF. The CDR3 bases are TGTGCCAGCAGTTACTTAGGACAGGGAATTCGGGAGCAGTACTTC.

This clonotype was detected many times. CDR3 nucleotides: TGCAGCGTTAGAAGGGATAACCAGCCCCAGCATTTT. Residues: CSVRRDNQPQHF. J is TRBJ1-5 and V is TRBV29-1, with no clear D. Germline CDR1 and CDR2: SQVTM and ANQGSEA. The V gene lost 5 bases and the J gene lost 7 bases, with 12 bases spanning the gap. The CDR3 is 12 amino acids.

V and J are TRBV4-1 and TRBJ1-1, with D uncertain. The CDR3 is made up of 15 amino acids. The germline V gene has CDR1 MGHRA and CDR2 YSYEKL. Trimming removed 0 bases at V and 1 base at J, with 9 bases between. CDR3 coding DNA: TGCGCCAGCAGCCAAGAGGGGTTCGGGAACACTGAAGCTTTCTTT. It yields the protein CASSQEGFGNTEAFF.